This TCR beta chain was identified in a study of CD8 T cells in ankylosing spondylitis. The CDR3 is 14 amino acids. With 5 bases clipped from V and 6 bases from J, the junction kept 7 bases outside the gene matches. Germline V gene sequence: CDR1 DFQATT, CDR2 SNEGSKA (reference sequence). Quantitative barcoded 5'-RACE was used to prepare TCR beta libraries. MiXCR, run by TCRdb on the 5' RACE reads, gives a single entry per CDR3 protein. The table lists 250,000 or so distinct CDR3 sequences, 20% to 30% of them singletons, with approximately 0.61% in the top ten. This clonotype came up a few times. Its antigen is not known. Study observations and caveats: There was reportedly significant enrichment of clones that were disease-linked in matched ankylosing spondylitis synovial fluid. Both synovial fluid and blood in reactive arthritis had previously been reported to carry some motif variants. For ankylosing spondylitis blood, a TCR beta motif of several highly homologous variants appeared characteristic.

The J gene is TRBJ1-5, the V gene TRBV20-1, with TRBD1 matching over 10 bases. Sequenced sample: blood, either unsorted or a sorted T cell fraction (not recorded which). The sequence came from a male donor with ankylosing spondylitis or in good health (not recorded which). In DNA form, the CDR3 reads TGCAGTGCTGCCGGGACAGGGGCCGGTCAGCCCCAGCATTTT. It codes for CSAAGTGAGQPQHF.